The rows below give T cell receptor beta chains drawn from one sample of a study of OX40 agonist ivuxolimab in advanced cancers. The repertoire was sequenced with immunoSEQ multiplex PCR; TCRdb's copy has only in-frame clones and lacks some. This table holds some 76,000 clones, 70% to 90% found once. The input for sequencing was CD4+ or CD8+ T cells sorted from blood, taken in a trial of the OX40 agonist ivuxolimab. All receptors come from an adult with an advanced solid tumor such as melanoma, head and neck, liver or kidney cancer. Both conserved end residues are part of each CDR3. A D gene is named only where the DNA matches it firmly. Clone size is stated in some rows and not others, as once, few, many or a class when expanded.

>TRBV5-1|TRBD1|NA|TRBJ2-1
CASGEGQGGHNEQFF
TGCGCCAGCGGAGAGGGACAGGGGGGCCACAATGAGCAGTTCTTC
>TRBV7-6|NA|NA|TRBJ1-3
CASSLGTAGNTIYF
TGTGCCAGCAGCCTCGGGACGGCTGGAAACACCATATATTTT
>TRBV4-1|TRBD1|NA|TRBJ1-2
CASSQDRAGGEANYGYTF
TGCGCCAGCAGCCAAGATCGGGCAGGGGGTGAAGCTAACTATGGCTACACCTTC
>TRBV7-3|TRBD1|NA|TRBJ1-1
CASSSRTGELTEAFF
TGTGCCAGCAGCTCTAGGACAGGGGAGCTCACTGAAGCTTTCTTT
>TRBV4-3|NA|NA|TRBJ2-2
CASSQQMGWAGELFF
TGCGCCAGCAGCCAACAAATGGGTTGGGCCGGGGAGCTGTTTTTT
>TRBV21-1|NA|once|TRBJ1-1
CASSKRGVAEAFF
TGTGCCAGCAGCAAAAGGGGGGTCGCTGAAGCTTTCTTT
>TRBV14|NA|NA|TRBJ1-5
CASSQQRNQPQHF
TGTGCCAGCAGTCAACAGCGGAATCAGCCCCAGCATTTT
>TRBV9|TRBD1|NA|TRBJ1-2
CASSPQGGAGYGYTF
TGTGCCAGCAGCCCCCAGGGGGGGGCTGGCTATGGCTACACCTTC
>TRBV30|TRBD2|NA|TRBJ2-3
CAWSIRHGLAASTDTQYF
TGTGCCTGGAGTATACGCCATGGACTAGCGGCCAGCACAGATACGCAGTATTTT
>TRBV30|NA|NA|TRBJ1-5
CAWSVEFQPQHF
TGTGCCTGGAGTGTGGAGTTTCAGCCCCAGCATTTT
>TRBV13|TRBD2|few|TRBJ2-1
CASSSRTSGSLNEQFF
TGTGCCAGCAGCTCAAGGACTAGCGGGAGTTTGAATGAGCAGTTCTTC
>TRBV14|NA|NA|TRBJ2-5
CASSDWGRQETQYF
TGTGCCAGCAGCGACTGGGGAAGACAAGAGACCCAGTACTTC
>TRBV6-1|NA|few|TRBJ1-5
CASSEQVNQPQHF
TGTGCCAGCAGTGAACAGGTCAATCAGCCCCAGCATTTT
>TRBV7-9|TRBD2|NA|TRBJ2-7
CASRPPRGGRYEQYF
TGTGCCAGCAGGCCCCCCCGAGGCGGGAGGTACGAGCAGTACTTC
>TRBV5-1|TRBD1|NA|TRBJ2-1
CASSLGQGSHNEQFF
TGCGCCAGCAGCTTAGGACAGGGGAGCCACAATGAGCAGTTCTTC
>TRBV6-8|TRBD2|NA|TRBJ2-3
CASSYSWTSATDTQYF
TGTGCCAGCAGTTACTCGTGGACTAGCGCCACAGATACGCAGTATTTT
>TRBV7-3|NA|NA|TRBJ2-2
CASSLAGTGELFF
TGTGCCAGCAGCTTAGCTGGCACCGGGGAGCTGTTTTTT
>TRBV18|NA|NA|TRBJ2-5
CASGTGTSRGETQYF
TGTGCCAGCGGAACCGGGACAAGCAGAGGAGAGACCCAGTACTTC
>TRBV7-2|NA|NA|TRBJ2-4
CASSPYGGSKNIQYF
TGTGCCAGCAGCCCCTATGGGGGGTCCAAAAACATTCAGTACTTC
>TRBV25-1|NA|NA|TRBJ2-5
CASSGRQGIETQYF
TGTGCCAGCAGTGGACGGCAGGGAATTGAGACCCAGTACTTC
>TRBV28|NA|NA|TRBJ1-1
CASSPQGRGLGTEAFF
TGTGCCAGCAGTCCCCAGGGTCGGGGTTTAGGGACTGAAGCTTTCTTT
>TRBV7-9|NA|NA|TRBJ1-1
CASTFDGNTEAFF
TGTGCCAGCACCTTCGACGGTAACACTGAAGCTTTCTTT